The 26 T cell receptor beta chains listed next were all sequenced from one sample in a study of cytomegalovirus exposure and HLA in healthy donors. The PCR employed 60 Vbeta primers together with 13 Jbeta primers. Clones were sequenced by immunoSEQ multiplex PCR, and TCRdb holds only the in-frame ones, with some missing. Of roughly 180,000 clones detected, roughly three quarters appear once; the ten largest clones hold about 2.9%. Specimen: PBMCs. The receptors originated from a male donor in good health and CMV-seronegative.

There are a few counts of this clone. This chain uses TRBV25-1 with TRBJ1-2; TRBD1 agrees at 7 bases. This CDR3 has 15 residues. J gave up 1 base and V 6 bases, and 8 bases lay outside the gene matches. The germline V gene has CDR1 MGHDK and CDR2 SYGVNS. CDR3 nucleotides: TGTGCCAGCAGCACATTGGGACAGAATAACTATGGCTACACCTTC. Protein: CASSTLGQNNYGYTF.

V and J are TRBV6-5 and TRBJ2-7; D is possibly TRBD2 (5 bases). The CDR3 is made up of 12 amino acids. Germline CDR1 and CDR2: MNHEY and SVGAGI. V was pared by 6 bases and J by 6 bases, with 12 bases between. CDR3 nucleotides: TGTGCCAGCAGCTCCTCCGCGGGCGAGCAGTACTTC. This codes for CASSSSAGEQYF.

The V gene is TRBV19, the J gene TRBJ1-5; 7 nucleotides line up with TRBD1. Per germline, CDR1 LNHDA and CDR2 SQIVND (reference sequence). Trimming at V came to 5 bases and at J to 3 bases, leaving 4 bases not matched to a gene. The CDR3 covers 14 residues. CDR3 sequence: CASSPGTDNQPQHF. The CDR3 nucleotides are TGTGCCAGTAGTCCCGGGACAGACAATCAGCCCCAGCATTTT.

The genes are TRBV6-6 and TRBJ2-1, with TRBD2 identical over 8 bases. This CDR3 region has 14 residues. Germline lookup yields CDR1 MNHNY and CDR2 SVGAGI (reference sequence). After removal of 2 bases from V and 8 bases from J, the junction contained 5 bases not matched to a gene. For the CDR3, the DNA is TGTGCCAGCAGTTACGAGCGGGGGTGGGATGAGCAGTTCTTC. It codes for CASSYERGWDEQFF.

V usage is TRBV30 and J usage is TRBJ1-5; D is possibly TRBD1 (6 bases). Germline loops: CDR1 GTSNPN, CDR2 SVGIG (reference sequence). The CDR3 has 15 residues. The V and J ends lost 1 base and 1 base respectively, with 11 bases between them. The CDR3 nucleotides are TGTGCCTGGAGTGCAGGGGCAGTCAGCAATCAGCCCCAGCATTTT. It specifies CAWSAGAVSNQPQHF.

This clone was found a few times. The chain uses TRBV4-2 and TRBJ2-2; 7 bases are shared with TRBD2. CDR3 length: 16 amino acids. V shed 1 base and J 0 bases; nucleotides not matched to a gene: 2. Germline lookup yields CDR1 LGHNA and CDR2 YNFKEQ. Here the CDR3 reads CASSQGAGANTGELFF. The CDR3 DNA sequence: TGTGCCAGCAGCCAAGGGGCGGGAGCGAACACCGGGGAGCTGTTTTTT.

The gene calls are TRBV29-1 and TRBJ2-3, with 12 bases matching TRBD2. Germline V gene sequence: CDR1 SQVTM, CDR2 ANQGSEA. The CDR3 is made up of 14 amino acids. Trimming removed 5 bases from V and 6 bases from J; junction bases left unmatched: 6. The CDR3 spells CSVLAGGPGDTQYF. The CDR3 DNA reads TGCAGCGTTCTAGCGGGGGGGCCTGGGGATACGCAGTATTTT.

The gene calls are TRBV18 and TRBJ2-7; 7 bases map to TRBD1. This CDR3 contains 15 residues. CDR1 and CDR2 (germline): KGHSH, LQKENI. V lost 2 bases and J lost 3; bases outside the gene matches: 7. The CDR3 region is CASSPSGQPSYEQYF. CDR3 in DNA: TGTGCCAGCTCACCATCGGGACAGCCGAGCTACGAGCAGTACTTC.

The J gene is TRBJ2-7, the V gene TRBV6-6, with 7 bases matching TRBD1. Germline V gene sequence: CDR1 MNHNY, CDR2 SVGAGI (reference sequence). V shed 8 bases, J shed 3 bases, and the junction held 7 bases outside the gene matches. The CDR3 length is 13 residues. This CDR3 reads CASAGAGGYEQYF. The CDR3 bases are TGTGCCAGCGCTGGGGCAGGGGGCTACGAGCAGTACTTC.

The J gene is TRBJ2-7, the V gene TRBV19, with unresolved D. This CDR3 is 13 amino acids long. Germline lookup yields CDR1 LNHDA and CDR2 SQIVND (reference sequence). Trimming removed 5 bases at V and 0 bases at J, with 8 bases between. Written as DNA, the CDR3 is TGTGCCAGTAGTTACGCGAACTCCTACGAGCAGTACTTC. Translation: CASSYANSYEQYF.

The V and J genes are TRBV5-4 and TRBJ2-1; 15 nucleotides line up with TRBD2. V shed 5 bases and J 8 bases; nucleotides not matched to a gene: 5. Germline V gives CDR1 SGHNT, CDR2 YYREEE (reference sequence). This CDR3 has 15 residues. CDR3 coding DNA: TGTGCCAGCAGATCGGGACTAGCGGGAGGTCATGAGCAGTTCTTC. Translating gives CASRSGLAGGHEQFF.

V is TRBV6-5 and J is TRBJ1-1, with a possible D match to TRBD1 (5 bases). CDR1 MNHEY and CDR2 SVGAGI come from the germline V gene. The CDR3 loop spans 16 amino acids. The V end was cut by 2 bases, the J end by 2 bases, with 15 bases between. CDR3 loop: CASSYLRGGLNTEAFF. CDR3 sequence (DNA): TGTGCCAGCAGTTACCTAAGGGGAGGGCTTAACACTGAAGCTTTCTTT.

The chain links TRBV6-5 to TRBJ1-2; 12 bases are a match to TRBD1. Germline V gives CDR1 MNHEY, CDR2 SVGAGI. The CDR3 totals 13 residues. V shed 11 bases and J 4 bases; nucleotides not matched to a gene: 5. CDR3 in amino acids: CAAWDRGPYGYTF. DNA of the CDR3: TGTGCCGCCTGGGACAGGGGGCCCTATGGCTACACCTTC.

This clone was seen only once. The gene calls are TRBV30 and TRBJ2-7; the match to TRBD1 covers 7 bases. Trimming removed 0 bases from V and 0 bases from J; junction bases left unmatched: 5. The CDR3 is made up of 15 amino acids. Germline CDR1 GTSNPN, CDR2 SVGIG (reference sequence). CDR3 sequence: CAWSVLWDSSYEQYF. The CDR3 region has the DNA TGTGCCTGGAGTGTACTCTGGGACAGCTCCTACGAGCAGTACTTC.

This clone occurred once. This sequence joins TRBV28 and TRBJ2-7, with 9 nucleotides matching TRBD2. CDR3 length: 14 residues. Germline V gene lookup returns CDR1 MDHEN and CDR2 SYDVKM. The V and J ends lost 2 bases and 4 bases, in that order; junction bases with no gene match: 3. The CDR3: CASSLGREGYEQYF. CDR3 DNA: TGTGCCAGCAGTTTAGGGCGGGAGGGGTACGAGCAGTACTTC.

As DNA, the CDR3 is TGTGCCAGCACCGATACAGGGCGCGCGGAAAACATTCAGTACTTC. Translation gives CASTDTGRAENIQYF. This sequence joins TRBV6-5 and TRBJ2-4; weak D call: TRBD1 (6 bases). Per the germline V gene, CDR1 is MNHEY and CDR2 is SVGAGI. The V gene lost 7 bases and the J gene lost 5 bases, with 18 bases spanning the gap. This CDR3 comprises 15 residues.

This clone was counted a few times. J is TRBJ1-1 and V is TRBV6-1; TRBD1 might be the D (6 bases). There are 12 residues in the CDR3. Trimming removed 6 bases at V and 3 bases at J, with 8 bases between. Looked up from germline, CDR1 is MNHNS and CDR2 is SASEGT. CDR3 coding DNA: TGTGCCAGCAGGGACAGCTACACTGAAGCTTTCTTT. Translation: CASRDSYTEAFF.

In DNA, the CDR3 is TGTGCCAGCAGTGAAAATTGGGGGGGCCCTTTGAACACTGAAGCTTTCTTT. Translating it yields CASSENWGGPLNTEAFF. This rearrangement joins TRBV6-1 to TRBJ1-1; the D gene is possibly TRBD1 (6 bases). The V end was cut by 2 bases, the J end by 0 bases, with 16 bases between. The V gene's germline CDR1 is MNHNS and CDR2 SASEGT. The CDR3 contains 17 residues.

This clone was recorded once. This chain uses TRBV6-6 with TRBJ2-7, with a weak D call TRBD1 (6 bases). With 0 bases removed from V and 10 bases from J, the gap between germline ends came to 10 bases. This CDR3 region has 12 residues. Germline-derived CDR1 and CDR2 are MNHNY and SVGAGI (reference sequence). For the CDR3, the DNA is TGTGCCAGCAGTTACTCAGTCGGGACACAGTACTTC. It encodes CASSYSVGTQYF.

The V call is TRBV7-6, the J call TRBJ1-1, with D possibly TRBD1 on 5 matching bases. The CDR3 spans 16 residues. In germline, CDR1 is SGHVS, CDR2 FNYEAQ. The germline V and J ends were trimmed by 0 bases and 1 base, with 12 bases remaining between them. CDR3 sequence (DNA): TGTGCCAGCAGCTTAGCGATTGGGGGGTCGAACACTGAAGCTTTCTTT. It specifies CASSLAIGGSNTEAFF. Complete variable domain (other parts from reference TRBV7-6 and TRBJ1-1): GAGVSQSPRYKVTKRGQDVALRCDPISGHVSLYWYRQALGQGPEFLTYFNYEAQQDKSGLPNDRFSAERPEGSISTLTIQRTEQRDSAMYRCASSLAIGGSNTEAFFGQGTRLTVV.

This clone is a singleton in its sample. Its ends do not fully match the called genes, so a read error is possible. The V and J genes are TRBV5-6 and TRBJ1-1, with D hard to call. The CDR3 totals 12 residues. From germline, CDR1 is SGHDT and CDR2 YYEEEE. The CDR3 nucleotides are TGTGCCAGCAGCAACGACGGTGCTCGAGACTCTTTT. It specifies CASSNDGARDSF.

The chain employs TRBV11-2 and TRBJ2-1, with D unclear. Deletions cut 0 bases from V and 12 bases from J, with 9 bases between. Germline V gene sequence: CDR1 SGHAT, CDR2 FQNNGV. The length of the CDR3 is 12 residues. The CDR3 spells CASSLDRWLQFF. The CDR3 bases are TGTGCCAGCAGCTTAGATCGGTGGTTGCAGTTCTTC.

This rearrangement joins TRBV2 to TRBJ1-6; 7 bases agree with TRBD1. V trimming: 6 bases; J trimming: 8 bases; junction bases outside the gene matches: 4. Germline V CDR1 and CDR2: SNHLY, FYNNEI. This CDR3 comprises 13 residues. The CDR3 reads CASSQDRDSPLHF. The CDR3 bases are TGTGCCAGCAGCCAAGACAGGGATTCACCCCTCCACTTT.

The chain uses TRBV27 and TRBJ2-5, with TRBD2 identical over 12 bases. V lost 5 bases to trimming and J lost 4 bases; unmatched junction nucleotides: 5. There are 15 residues in the CDR3. Germline V CDR1 and CDR2: MNHEY, SMNVEV (reference sequence). The DNA for the CDR3 is TGTGCCAGCAGTCTCCGGACTAGCGGGATAGAGACCCAGTACTTC. It is translated as CASSLRTSGIETQYF.

The rearrangement links TRBV4-3 to TRBJ2-7; TRBD2 agrees at 12 bases. Trimming took 0 bases from V and 0 from J; bases not matched to a gene: 15. Germline values: CDR1 LGHNA, CDR2 YSLEER. The CDR3 is 21 amino acids. CDR3 sequence: CASSQEIDRRTSGTFSYEQYF. The CDR3 DNA follows: TGCGCCAGCAGCCAAGAAATAGATAGAAGGACTAGCGGGACGTTCTCCTACGAGCAGTACTTC.

CDR3 sequence reads: CASSLGFYNEQFF. The CDR3 bases are TGTGCCAGCAGTTTGGGCTTCTACAATGAGCAGTTCTTC. The chain has TRBV27 and TRBJ2-1, with D unclear. Germline values: CDR1 MNHEY, CDR2 SMNVEV (reference sequence). This CDR3 contains 13 residues. Trimming left V 3 bases short and J 3 bases short, with 6 bases between.